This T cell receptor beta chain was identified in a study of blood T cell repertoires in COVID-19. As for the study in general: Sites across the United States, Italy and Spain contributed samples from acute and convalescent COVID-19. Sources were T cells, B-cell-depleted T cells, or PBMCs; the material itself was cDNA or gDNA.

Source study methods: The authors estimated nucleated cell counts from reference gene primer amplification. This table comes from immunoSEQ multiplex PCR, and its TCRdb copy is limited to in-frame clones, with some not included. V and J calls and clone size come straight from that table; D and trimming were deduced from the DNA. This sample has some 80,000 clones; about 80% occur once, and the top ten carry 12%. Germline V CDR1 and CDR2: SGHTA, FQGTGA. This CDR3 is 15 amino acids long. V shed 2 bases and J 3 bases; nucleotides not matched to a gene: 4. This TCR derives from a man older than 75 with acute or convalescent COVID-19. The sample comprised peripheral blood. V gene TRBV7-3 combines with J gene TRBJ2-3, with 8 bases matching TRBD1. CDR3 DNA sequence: TGTGCCAGCAGCTTATCGGGACAGGTTACAGATACGCAGTATTTT. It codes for CASSLSGQVTDTQYF.